The rows below give T cell receptor beta chains drawn from one sample of a study of human T cells and chemical hapten exposure. Using its own MiXCR run on the RACE reads, TCRdb lists one record per CDR3 protein. The repertoire holds a few hundred thousand distinct CDR3 sequences, with about 6% as singletons. Sequences were derived from whole blood, sampled in connection with sensitization to the hapten diphenylcyclopropenone (DPC). The origin of the receptors is a young woman with alopecia areata. Some clones in this sample may be carry-over from other donors' samples. Each CDR3 is given without its conserved first and last residue.

ASSVDPSAGELF TRBV9
ASILTGVNTEAF TRBV12-3/TRBV12-4
ASSQDRQPDHLTQY TRBV3-1
ASSLDRSDYGYT TRBV12-3/TRBV12-4
SARDPFQGEDNSPLH TRBV20-1
ASSFLSGYEQY TRBV5-1
ASSYSIGTITTDTQY TRBV6-2/TRBV6-3
ATSRGPFGANVLT TRBV15
ASLRRPQETQY TRBV7-9
ASSTTGTGYT TRBV11-2
ASSQQGPGSYGYT TRBV12-3/TRBV12-4
ASSTQDRSQGNHMNTEAF TRBV6-2/TRBV6-3
ASADTVGSPLH TRBV18
ASRPGTALYSNQPQH TRBV6-5
ASSLAVQETQY TRBV7-6
ASRGGRSRWNTEAF TRBV7-2
ASSLWDRQEQY TRBV12-3/TRBV12-4
ASSPSSGGAYEQY TRBV28
ASTPMFSPNTEAF TRBV12-3/TRBV12-4
ASTWTGGARYGYT TRBV6-2/TRBV6-3
ASSQKGGPDVYTDTQY TRBV3-1
ASSLRFVGRNTEAF TRBV11-2
ASSPKSVNEQF TRBV18
ASQDSGGNQPQH TRBV2
ASSLSRTNGADTQY TRBV12-3/TRBV12-4
AISETVSPLH TRBV10-3
ASSYSNNLSGNTIY TRBV6-6
AISERDSGNTIY TRBV10-3
ASGDRATRNTDTQY TRBV6-6
ASSAGTDNTEAF TRBV9
ASSHRAGANVLT TRBV3-1
ATSDLETGTQY TRBV24-1
ASQLAVNSYNEQF TRBV19
ASTRTGWDTGELF TRBV9
SAERGAGYEQY TRBV20-1
ASSQTGMNTEAF TRBV3-1
SASQGTNEKLF TRBV20-1
ASSYTSGETQY TRBV9
ASSFRANTEAF TRBV7-9
ASSPGTETYEQY TRBV18
ASSSPPDTQY TRBV12-3/TRBV12-4
ASSLAGTENHGYT TRBV7-2
ASSPGTSGNEQF TRBV5-1
ASRRRGQKSYEQY TRBV27
ASRITGLSQPQH TRBV12-3/TRBV12-4
ASSLSRGAETQY TRBV7-2
ASSPSSTGELF TRBV5-4
ASSPLRARTYNSPLH TRBV6-6
ASRGTGGAFNQPQH TRBV28
ASSSGTGMNTEAF TRBV11-3
ASSQETGDWNYGYT TRBV4-2
ASSQVVGGEYNSPLH TRBV3-1
ASRHRGRTDTQY TRBV5-5
ASSGKGWTDTQY TRBV28
ASSNSGGGTDTQY TRBV7-9
ATQTGSLLNTEAF TRBV6-2/TRBV6-3
ASRGLLQGDEQF TRBV3-1
ASSLNPGTTELY TRBV7-9
ASSYSAGAPYEQY TRBV6-5